The clone carrying this TCR beta chain was seen repeatedly, ten times or more. Its antigen is as yet unknown. The V gene's germline CDR1 is MNHEY and CDR2 SVGEGT. The CDR3 spans 15 residues. The V and J ends lost 2 bases and 3 bases, in that order; junction bases with no gene match: 6. This entry is derived from a study of T cells in Graves' hyperthyroidism and ophthalmopathy. The study's findings and limits: Stable hyperthyroidism was separated from ophthalmopathy by a model based on 13 V-J features.

The source material, RNA transcripts, was used to amplify TCR beta CDR3 regions. An initial round of RT-PCR targeting the TCR CDR3 relied on the HTBI primer set. TCRdb redid the calling of the multiplex PCR reads with MiXCR, one entry per CDR3 protein. The sample carries about 500,000 distinct CDR3 sequences, roughly 14% recorded once. This receptor was taken from a woman in her late teens or twenties with Graves' hyperthyroidism. This chain connects TRBV6-2 or TRBV6-3 to TRBJ2-7, with 8 bases matching TRBD2. Sequences were obtained from blood. The CDR3 coding sequence is TGTGCCAGCAGTTACGCAGCGGGAGAAATCTACGAGCAGTACTTC. The encoded protein is CASSYAAGEIYEQYF.